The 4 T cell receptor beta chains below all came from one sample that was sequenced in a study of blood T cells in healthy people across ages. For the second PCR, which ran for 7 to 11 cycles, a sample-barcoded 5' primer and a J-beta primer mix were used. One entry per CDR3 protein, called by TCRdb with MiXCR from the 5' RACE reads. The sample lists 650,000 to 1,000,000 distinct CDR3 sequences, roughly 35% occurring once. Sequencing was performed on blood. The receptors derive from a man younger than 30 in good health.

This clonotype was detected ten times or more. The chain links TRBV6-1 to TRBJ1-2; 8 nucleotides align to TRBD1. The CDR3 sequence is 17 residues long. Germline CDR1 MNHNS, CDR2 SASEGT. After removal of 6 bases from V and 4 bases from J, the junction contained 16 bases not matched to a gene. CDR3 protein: CASRATGDDLMVYGYTF. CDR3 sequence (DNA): TGTGCCAGCAGAGCGACAGGGGACGATCTAATGGTCTATGGCTACACCTTC.

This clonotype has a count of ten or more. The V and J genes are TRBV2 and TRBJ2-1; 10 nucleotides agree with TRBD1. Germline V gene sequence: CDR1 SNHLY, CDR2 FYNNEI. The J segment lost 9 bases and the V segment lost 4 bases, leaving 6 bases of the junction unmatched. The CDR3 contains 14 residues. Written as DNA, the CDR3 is TGTGCCAGCAGTGGGGGACAGGGGATCAGTGAGCAGTTCTTC. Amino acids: CASSGGQGISEQFF. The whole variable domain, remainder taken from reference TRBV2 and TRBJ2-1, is EPEVTQTPSHQVTQMGQEVILRCVPISNHLYFYWYRQILGQKVEFLVSFYNNEISEKSEIFDDQFSVERPDGSNFTLKIRSTKLEDSAMYFCASSGGQGISEQFFGPGTRLTVL.

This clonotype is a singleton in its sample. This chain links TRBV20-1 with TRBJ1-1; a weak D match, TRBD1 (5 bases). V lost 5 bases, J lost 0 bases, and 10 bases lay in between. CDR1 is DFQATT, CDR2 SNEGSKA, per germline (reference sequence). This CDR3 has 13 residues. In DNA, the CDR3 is TGCAGTGCTCCTGACAGCTTGAACACTGAAGCTTTCTTT. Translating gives CSAPDSLNTEAFF.

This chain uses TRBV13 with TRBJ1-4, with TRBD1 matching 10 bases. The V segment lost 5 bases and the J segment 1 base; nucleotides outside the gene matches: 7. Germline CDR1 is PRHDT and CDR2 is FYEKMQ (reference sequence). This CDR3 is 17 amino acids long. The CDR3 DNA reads TGTGCCAGCAGCACCCGGACAGGGGGGCAAACTAATGAAAAACTGTTTTTT. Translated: CASSTRTGGQTNEKLFF.